Following are 32 T cell receptor beta chains from one sample sequenced in a study of tumor-infiltrating lymphocytes in primary liver carcinoma. DNA and RNA were both co-extracted from approximately 20-30 mg of bulk tissue that had not been sorted. TCR beta cDNA was reverse-transcribed from 400 to 500 ng of total RNA. The reaction used a constant-region primer and ProtoScript II reverse transcriptase. Employing slightly modified ARM-PCR, three nested multiplex PCR rounds were run, and these gave rise to the TCR beta libraries. A C-beta reverse primer and TRBV1-TRBV30 forward primers served in each of the first two PCR rounds, at about 9 cycles apiece. TCRdb itself ran the multiplex PCR reads through MiXCR, one entry per CDR3 protein. Of under 150,000 distinct CDR3 sequences listed, roughly 70% are singletons. Sequenced input: tumor-adjacent normal liver tissue. The receptors come from a woman aged 55-69 years with primary liver carcinoma and hepatitis B virus infection.

Notes on this clonotype: The junction and the germline gene differ at one end; a read error may be behind it. V usage is TRBV12-3 or TRBV12-4 and J usage is TRBJ2-4; D perhaps matches TRBD1 (6 bases). The CDR3 consists of 12 residues. CDR3 in amino acids: CASSVSRDIEYF. The CDR3 DNA is TGTGCCAGCAGTGTCAGTAGGGACATTGAGTACTTC.

A remark on this clonotype: Possible read error: a much larger clone is one base away. The V and J genes are TRBV12-3 or TRBV12-4 and TRBJ2-1; possibly TRBD1 for D (6 bases). This CDR3 region has 14 residues. CDR3 sequence (DNA): TGTGCCAGCGGTTTAGGGGGTTGGGGCAATGAGCAGTTCTTC. Its protein product is CASGLGGWGNEQFF.

Turning to this clonotype: Because it lacks the conserved phenylalanine or tryptophan at the end, this CDR3 is likely a read error. V usage is TRBV6-5 and J usage is TRBJ1-4; tentative D call: TRBD1 (6 bases). The CDR3 is made up of 15 amino acids. From germline, CDR1 is MNHEY and CDR2 SVGAGI. CDR3 in amino acids: CASRYRPGTLEKLFS. The CDR3 DNA reads TGTGCCAGCCGTTACCGCCCCGGGACACTAGAAAAACTGTTTTCT.

For this clonotype: At one of its ends the junction is not consistent with the germline gene, which may arise from a read error. The chain uses TRBV5-6 and TRBJ2-3; D unresolved. Germline V gives CDR1 SGHDT, CDR2 YYEEEE. This CDR3 region has 13 residues. DNA for the CDR3: TGTGCCAGCAGCCCTGGGCCCAAAGATAAGCAGTATTTT. Translating it yields CASSPGPKDKQYF.

As concerns this clonotype: No conserved phenylalanine or tryptophan is present at the end of the CDR3, so a read error is the likely explanation. This chain links TRBV11-2 with TRBJ2-7; D may match TRBD1 or TRBD2 (5 bases each). The CDR3 loop spans 14 amino acids. From germline, CDR1 is SGHAT and CDR2 FQNNGV. This chain's CDR3 is CAGSRDGLSYEQYL. Written as DNA, the CDR3 is TGTGCCGGCAGCCGGGACGGACTTTCCTACGAGCAGTACCTC.

The chain is built from TRBV6-5 and TRBJ1-3; perhaps TRBD1 as D (6 bases). CDR1 is MNHEY and CDR2 is SVGAGI in the germline V gene. The CDR3 runs to 18 residues. Trimming took off 7 bases at V and 1 base at J, with 23 bases between the two ends. The CDR3 protein is CASTLTGVPIDSGNTIYF. CDR3 nucleotide sequence: TGTGCCAGCACCCTGACAGGAGTCCCGATCGATTCTGGAAACACCATATATTTT.

Concerning this clonotype: The junction departs from the called germline gene at one end, perhaps through a read error. This sequence joins TRBV6-6 and TRBJ1-2; D perhaps matches TRBD1 (6 bases). In germline, CDR1 is MNHNY, CDR2 SVGAGI (reference sequence). The CDR3 consists of 15 residues. CDR3 sequence: CATSPPEQGSDGYTF. Written as DNA, the CDR3 is TGTGCCACCAGTCCGCCCGAACAGGGATCTGATGGCTACACCTTC.

This clonotype was recorded at least ten times. The chain employs TRBV28 and TRBJ2-3; D not certain. The germline gives CDR1 MDHEN, CDR2 SYDVKM. The CDR3 totals 15 residues. With 2 bases removed from V and 1 base from J, the gap between germline ends came to 10 bases. The CDR3 DNA reads as TGTGCCAGCAGTTTACAAGCCGGAGGCACAGATACGCAGTATTTT. It specifies CASSLQAGGTDTQYF. Full variable domain (missing parts from reference TRBV28 and TRBJ2-3): DVKVTQSSRYLVKRTGEKVFLECVQDMDHENMFWYRQDPGLGLRLIYFSYDVKMKEKGDIPEGYSVSREKKERFSLILESASTNQTSMYLCASSLQAGGTDTQYFGPGTRLTVL.

This clonotype was recorded a few times. The chain recombines TRBV28 with TRBJ2-2; 9 bases agree with TRBD2. V trimming: 3 bases; J trimming: 6 bases; junction bases outside the gene matches: 5. Per the germline V gene, CDR1 is MDHEN and CDR2 is SYDVKM. The CDR3 has 15 residues. CDR3 DNA sequence: TGTGCCAGCAGTTTTTGGACTAGCGCCGCCGGGGAGCTGTTTTTT. It encodes CASSFWTSAAGELFF.

Concerning this clonotype itself: One end of the junction is discordant with germline, which a read error may explain. The rearrangement links TRBV6-6 to TRBJ1-1, with TRBD1 identical over 10 bases. The length of the CDR3 is 16 residues. Germline-derived CDR1 and CDR2 are MNHNY and SVGAGI (reference sequence). The CDR3 DNA sequence: TGTCCCAGTAGGCCCAGCCGGGACAGGGGAGACACTGAAGCTTTCTTT. This encodes CPSRPSRDRGDTEAFF.

Ten or more counts support this clonotype. The chain has TRBV28 and TRBJ2-7; possibly TRBD2 for D (5 bases). Germline assignment: CDR1 MDHEN and CDR2 SYDVKM. The length of the CDR3 is 13 residues. Deletions cut 7 bases from V and 8 bases from J, with 18 bases between. Here the CDR3 reads CASTQSPREKQYF. CDR3 coding DNA: TGTGCCAGCACCCAATCCCCCCGGGAAAAGCAGTACTTC.

The chain employs TRBV6-5 and TRBJ1-5; D is unclear. The V end was cut by 10 bases, the J end by 3 bases, with 10 bases between. Germline V gene data show CDR1 as MNHEY and CDR2 as SVGAGI. The CDR3 is made up of 12 amino acids. The CDR3 loop is CATSQPNQPQHF. In DNA form, the CDR3 reads TGTGCCACTAGCCAACCCAATCAGCCCCAGCATTTT.

This sequence joins TRBV5-1 and TRBJ1-1; 7 nucleotides match TRBD1. CDR3 length: 17 amino acids. Trimming removed 1 base from V and 3 bases from J; junction bases left unmatched: 12. Germline CDR1 and CDR2: SGHRS and YFSETQ. CDR3 in amino acids: CASSLQSGGGGDTEAFF. DNA for the CDR3: TGCGCCAGCAGCTTGCAATCAGGGGGAGGTGGGGACACTGAAGCTTTCTTT.

This clonotype was seen a single time. In nucleotides, the CDR3 is TGCAGCGTTGAACAGGGGCCCCAGCAGTACTTC. Translating gives CSVEQGPQQYF. The rearrangement links TRBV29-1 to TRBJ2-7; D may be TRBD1 (6 bases). Per the germline V gene, CDR1 is SQVTM and CDR2 is ANQGSEA. Deletions cut 2 bases from V and 8 bases from J, with 10 bases between. The CDR3 is 11 residues long.

This clonotype was seen only once. A much larger clone differs from this one at a single base, so this may be a read error. This sequence joins TRBV7-9 and TRBJ2-2; no firm D call. V was shortened by 4 bases and J by 9 bases, with 21 bases between the two germline ends. CDR3 length: 16 residues. CDR1 is SEHNR, CDR2 FQNEAQ, per germline (reference sequence). The CDR3 here is CASSSSLRRRSRELFF. DNA of the CDR3: TGTGCCAGCAGCTCCTCTCTTAGGAGAAGGTCCCGGGAGCTGTTTTTT.

Remarks on this clonotype: A read error may be the cause here, since a much bigger clone is one base away. CDR3 sequence: CASSRGGKLFF. In nucleotides, the CDR3 is TGTGCCAGCAGCCGGGGGGGTAAACTGTTTTTT. The V and J genes are TRBV7-9 and TRBJ1-4, with a tentative D call TRBD1 (5 bases). Trimming took 5 bases from V and 11 from J, leaving 9 bases between them. This CDR3 has 11 amino acids. Germline V gene data show CDR1 as SEHNR and CDR2 as FQNEAQ (reference sequence).

Concerning this clonotype: The CDR3 does not end in the conserved phenylalanine or tryptophan, so this is likely a read error. Because the CDR3's place on the DNA is in doubt, the DNA is left out and the CDR3 is given as listed by TCRdb. The chain is built from TRBV11-3 and TRBJ2-2; the listed D gene, TRBD1, was not tested against the DNA. From its first to its last residue, the CDR3 has 17 amino acids. Looked up from germline, CDR1 is SGHNT and CDR2 is YENEEA. The CDR3 spells CASSHNMGQGFTGELFY.

The chain links TRBV29-1 to TRBJ2-5; D unclear. Germline-derived CDR1 and CDR2 are SQVTM and ANQGSEA. This CDR3 comprises 11 residues. CDR3 amino acids: CSVASEETQYF. CDR3 DNA: TGCAGTGTGGCCTCAGAGGAGACCCAGTACTTC.

This clonotype was recorded only once. At one end the junction does not follow the germline gene, possibly because of a read error. This rearrangement joins TRBV7-8 to TRBJ2-7; 10 bases are a match to TRBD2. CDR3 size: 15 residues. Germline V gives CDR1 SGHVS, CDR2 FQNEAQ. The CDR3 DNA sequence: TGTGCCAGCAGCTTAAAACTAGCGGGGTACAACGAGCGGTACTTC. This gives the protein CASSLKLAGYNERYF. Filled out from reference TRBV7-8 and TRBJ2-7, the complete variable domain reads GAGVSQSPRYKVAKRGQDVALRCDPISGHVSLFWYQQALGQGPEFLTYFQNEAQLDKSGLPSDRFFAERPEGSVSTLKIQRTQQEDSAVYLCASSLKLAGYNERYFGPGTRLTVT.

About this clonotype: A much larger clone lies a single base off, so this may be a read error. The V call is TRBV7-9, the J call TRBJ2-5, with D uncertain. Germline CDR1 SEHNR, CDR2 FQNEAQ (reference sequence). The CDR3 runs 13 residues. This CDR3 is CASSLAPRQTRYF. The DNA of the CDR3 is TGTGCCAGCAGCTTAGCGCCGCGGCAGACCCGGTACTTC.

For this clonotype: Given a much more abundant clone one base away, this may be a read error. The rearrangement uses TRBV5-1 and TRBJ1-1; maybe TRBD1 (5 bases). The CDR3 contains 15 residues. Germline V gives CDR1 SGHRS, CDR2 YFSETQ. The CDR3 region has the DNA TGCGGCAGCAAGAGGATCGCCGGGGGGAACACTGAAGCTTTCTTT. Translated: CGSKRIAGGNTEAFF.

About this clonotype itself: A read error may produce the germline difference seen at one junction end. The rearrangement links TRBV7-9 to TRBJ2-3; D unclear. This CDR3 region has 15 residues. Germline V gives CDR1 SEHNR, CDR2 FQNEAQ (reference sequence). CDR3 residues: CASSLKIGSTDMQCF. Here the CDR3 DNA reads TGTGCCAGCAGCTTAAAGATCGGTAGCACAGATATGCAGTGTTTT. Together with reference TRBV7-9 and TRBJ2-3, the CDR3 gives the full variable domain: DTGVSQNPRHKITKRGQNVTFRCDPISEHNRLYWYRQTLGQGPEFLTYFQNEAQLEKSRLLSDRFSAERPKGSFSTLEIQRTEQGDSAMYLCASSLKIGSTDMQCFGPGTRLTVL.

Comment on this clonotype: A junction end diverges from the germline sequence, so it may reflect a read error. This chain joins TRBV4-1 and TRBJ2-3; TRBD2 agrees at 11 bases. Germline V lookup: CDR1 MGHRA, CDR2 YSYEKL. The CDR3 has 20 residues. CDR3 DNA sequence: TGCGCCAGCAGTCAGGAAGTTAGCGGGAGGGCCCGGAAGAGCATAGATACGCAGTATTTT. Protein product: CASSQEVSGRARKSIDTQYF.

This clonotype was picked up one time. A single base separates this from a much larger clone, so it may be a read error. The CDR3 DNA reads TGTGCCAGCGCCAGGACAGCCTATGGCTACACCTTC. It yields the protein CASARTAYGYTF. The J gene is TRBJ1-2, the V gene TRBV28, with a tentative D call TRBD1 (6 bases). Trimming cost V 8 bases and J 4 bases, with 11 bases left between them. The CDR3 has 12 residues. CDR1 MDHEN and CDR2 SYDVKM come from the germline V gene.

Turning to this clonotype: An end of the junction does not agree with germline; a read error may underlie this. The chain has TRBV5-1 and TRBJ2-1; TRBD2 might be the D (6 bases). The CDR3 covers 14 residues. Germline-derived CDR1 and CDR2 are SGHRS and YFSETQ. CDR3 amino acids: CASSGGHYSFVPAF. The CDR3, as DNA: TGCGCCAGCAGCGGAGGGCACTATTCGTTCGTACCCGCCTTC.

In its sample, this clonotype was seen many times. The genes are TRBV5-5 and TRBJ2-5; no clear D. V gave up 3 bases and J gave up 6 bases, with 15 bases separating them. The germline gives CDR1 SGHKS, CDR2 YYEKEE (reference sequence). The CDR3 runs to 14 residues. The CDR3 protein is CASSSDLVRKTQYF. CDR3 DNA: TGTGCCAGCAGCTCCGACCTGGTTAGGAAGACCCAGTACTTC.

This clonotype was seen just once. Germline and junction disagree at one end, which may indicate a read error. The rearrangement links TRBV11-2 to TRBJ2-3, with D possibly TRBD2 on 5 matching bases. Germline V lookup: CDR1 SGHAT, CDR2 FQNNGV. The CDR3 is made up of 13 amino acids. The CDR3 region has the DNA TGTGCCAGCAACTTAGACCGAGGGGATACGCAGTATTTT. It translates to CASNLDRGDTQYF.

Note on this clonotype: One end of the junction does not line up with germline, which may come from a read error. The CDR3 protein is CRVGTPYDQYF. The CDR3, as DNA: TGCAGAGTCGGGACTCCCTACGACCAGTACTTC. The J gene is TRBJ2-7, the V gene TRBV29-1; TRBD2 might be the D (6 bases). The CDR3 contains 11 residues. The germline CDR1 and CDR2 sequences are SQVTM and ANQGSEA.

Turning to this clonotype: This likely comes from a read error, as the CDR3 has no conserved phenylalanine or tryptophan at its end. The chain links TRBV6-5 to TRBJ1-1; D may be TRBD1 (5 bases). This CDR3 has 14 amino acids. Germline V gene sequence: CDR1 MNHEY, CDR2 SVGAGI. CDR3 sequence (DNA): TGTGTCAGCAGTTACGGGGGTGGTAACACTGAAGCTTTCTCT. Translation: CVSSYGGGNTEAFS.

The table lists this clonotype with a few counts. A much larger clonotype is one base distant, so this may be a read error. The chain joins TRBV29-1 to TRBJ2-1; TRBD2 is a possible D gene (6 bases). The germline gives CDR1 SQVTM, CDR2 ANQGSEA. Trimming took off 8 bases at V and 7 bases at J, with 18 bases between the two ends. The CDR3 has 13 amino acids. The CDR3 sequence: CSIGRRDLNEQFF. The CDR3 DNA sequence: TGCAGCATAGGTCGGCGGGATTTAAATGAGCAGTTCTTC.

Note on this clonotype: The germline gene is not matched at one end of the junction; a read error may be the cause. The chain joins TRBV4-2 to TRBJ2-1; D is tentatively TRBD1 or TRBD2 (5 bases each). Germline values: CDR1 LGHNA, CDR2 YNFKEQ. This CDR3 is 15 amino acids long. The CDR3 nucleotides read TGTGCCAGCAGCCAAGTGGACTTCGCGGACAATGAGAAGTTCTTC. This codes for CASSQVDFADNEKFF.

Comment on this clonotype: The junction and the germline gene differ at one end; a read error may be behind it. The J gene is TRBJ1-2, the V gene TRBV29-1; TRBD1 is a possible D gene (5 bases). CDR3 length: 15 amino acids. The V gene's germline CDR1 is SQVTM and CDR2 ANQGSEA. The CDR3 is CSVEDPGGLNYDYTF. In DNA, the CDR3 is TGCAGCGTCGAAGATCCGGGGGGACTAAACTATGACTACACCTTC.